This T cell receptor beta chain was recovered during a study of CD8 T cell repertoires and HIV-1 epitope variants (TCRdb year 2020). With regard to the full study: In separate culture wells, T cells were stimulated with each of twenty-five peptides that represented autologous and known Gag and Nef epitope variants. Control conditions included a CMV, EBV and flu peptide pool, the Ebola AY9 epitope as negative control, and a no-peptide well. The epitopes tested covered three Gag epitope families plus Nef HW9 and YT9. Using the EasySep Human T Cell Enrichment Kit, T cells were enriched and then co-cultured with an equal number of autologous T cell-negative cells acting as antigen-presenting cells. Cultures ran for 9 to 10 days in IMDM with gentamicin, with half-media changes on days 3 and 7 adding IL-2, IL-7 and IL-15. An aliquot of 1M T cells was saved as an uncultured baseline condition, separate from the roughly 83 T cell cultures. A total of around 80 T cell cultures were run, with each culture condition done in triplicate except for one peptide, which was done in duplicate. Broader findings and caveats from the paper: A few clonotypes recognized the Nef KF9 family and one the HW9 family, with no responses to the TAALDMSHF plasma variant. The assay identified only TCR beta chains and indicated proliferation in response to antigen, without indicating T cell function or cytokine profile. Roughly 10 antigen-specific TCR beta clonotypes were identified, and roughly six of them appeared cross-reactive for autologous or known escape epitope variants.

Including the terminal cysteine and phenylalanine, the CDR3 comprises 13 residues. Only the CDR3 DNA stays, 39 bases, in frame from base 1. The CDR1 and CDR2 encoded by the germline V gene are MDHEN and SYDVKM. V loses 4 bases at its end and J loses 5 bases; junction bases beyond the gene matches: 3. TCR beta CDR3 regions were sequenced at survey depth on the immunoSEQ platform. The QIAamp DNA micro kit was used to extract genomic DNA from every cultured and uncultured CD8+ T cell population. For the original study's pipeline: Samples with fewer than 5,000 productive reads were excluded, which removed about 6.5% of the roughly 75 HIV peptide-stimulated cultures. Sequences were trimmed to CDR3 by a MANAFEST web app, and nonproductive sequences, CDR3s under 5 amino acids, and sequences not starting with C or ending with F/W were removed. To count as antigen-specific, a clonotype had to be expanded in at least 2 of 3 replicates compared with the no-peptide control at FDR 0.01, and only within one epitope family. In addition, a specific clonotype needed a frequency at least fivefold higher than in wells stimulated with peptides from other epitope families. TCRdb mirrors the immuneACCESS table, restricted to in-frame sequences. Some clones are absent from its copies; in checked studies, under half trace to an unresolved V gene, and the reason for the others is unknown. That table furnishes V, J and clone size, whereas the DNA furnished D and trimming. The sample contains under 6,500 clones, over 55% of them found a single time. Of the sample, approximately 45% falls within the top ten clones.

The EasySep Human CD8+ T Cell Enrichment Kit was used on day 10 to isolate CD8+ T cells from every culture. This clone was counted a single time. Which antigen it targets is not known. No base qualities exist here, and no much larger clone lies one base off it. Input material: cultured CD8+ T cells derived from PBMCs. The receptor comes from a male donor with HIV. The chain joins TRBV28 to TRBJ2-7; 9 nucleotides in the junction match TRBD1. The sequence in DNA is TGTGCCAGCAGTTCTAGGACAGGGGACGAGCAGTACTTC. This gives the protein CASSSRTGDEQYF.